This T cell receptor (beta chain) was obtained from a study of cytomegalovirus exposure and HLA in healthy donors. Study background: Inside one of the first data releases sat about 85 million unique TCRs taken from HLA-typed donors.

Germline V lookup: CDR1 SGHRS, CDR2 YFSETQ. This CDR3 comprises 15 residues. Between the trimmed V and J ends, which lost 0 bases and 4 bases, there was a span of 13 bases. A word on this clone: The antigen remains undetermined.

PCR involved 60 Vbeta and 13 Jbeta primers. The table came from immunoSEQ multiplex PCR; TCRdb's copy has only in-frame clones and leaves some out. The sample shows around 150,000 clones, around 76% of them seen only once. Study-wide results and limits: Researchers reportedly found TCR beta sequences accurately predicted most subjects' HLA-A and HLA-B alleles. Researchers reported in a later analysis that common viral pathogens appeared linked to several top clusters.

This clonotype originated in a woman aged 40-49 years in good health and CMV-seronegative. The rearrangement joins TRBV5-1 to TRBJ2-5; D might be TRBD1 (6 bases). The sequenced sample was PBMCs. The CDR3 sequence: CASSLGPTGRETQYF. CDR3 nucleotides: TGCGCCAGCAGCTTGGGACCCACAGGGCGAGAGACCCAGTACTTC.